This T cell receptor beta chain derives from a study of blood T cell repertoires in COVID-19. Study at large: Italy, Spain and the United States were the sources of the convalescent and acute COVID-19 samples. The cDNA or gDNA used as material had been derived from T cells, B-cell-depleted T cells, or PBMCs.

In the study's own analysis: Estimated nucleated cell counts came from reference gene primer amplification. Only in-frame clones appear in the TCRdb table, and some are missing; sequencing was by immunoSEQ multiplex PCR. The V and J calls and clone size are taken from that table; D and trimming were inferred from the DNA. Found here are approximately 99,000 clones, about four fifths of them singletons; the top ten hold just over 4%. The CDR3 spans 15 residues. Trimming took off 3 bases at V and 7 bases at J, with 20 bases between the two ends. Germline CDR1 and CDR2: SGHRS and YFSETQ. The sequenced sample consisted of peripheral blood. The origin of this receptor is a woman in her 70s with acute or convalescent COVID-19. J is TRBJ2-7 and V is TRBV5-1; D may be TRBD1 (6 bases). The CDR3 nucleotides are TGCGCCAGCAGCTCCACAGCAACCCGGGACATGGAGCAGTACTTC. Translating gives CASSSTATRDMEQYF.